This is a list of T cell receptor beta chains from one sample in a study of PD-1 blockade in classical Hodgkin lymphoma. The method was immunoSEQ multiplex PCR; TCRdb's version includes in-frame clones alone and lacks a portion of them. The sample contains fewer than 25,000 clones, over 80% of which appear only once. The source was CD4+ T cells from blood, collected before the fourth cycle of nivolumab. These TCRs come from a human donor with classical Hodgkin lymphoma. Both conserved end residues are trimmed from each CDR3.

CDR3,J,V
ASSLGEIRLSSGNTIY,TRBJ1-3,TRBV5-6
ASSSTGFSGNTIY,TRBJ1-3,TRBV25-1
ASSLGRGGRSTNEKLF,TRBJ1-4,TRBV9
ASSGGYEQY,TRBJ2-7,TRBV10-1
SARAEITQY,TRBJ2-3,TRBV20-1
ASSARERRKQY,TRBJ2-3,TRBV6-1
ASSLRTGQNTEAF,TRBJ1-1,TRBV5-1
ASSVGGADYEQY,TRBJ2-7,TRBV4-1
ASSNGTTNEKLF,TRBJ1-4,TRBV21-1
ASSPTRADTQY,TRBJ2-3,TRBV18
ASSYSILGQAYEQY,TRBJ2-7,TRBV6-5
ASSQFISGGQETQY,TRBJ2-5,TRBV4-2
ASSPEAAYQPQH,TRBJ1-5,TRBV28
ASSQQWTSGSYEQY,TRBJ2-7,TRBV4-1
ASSPQREVGTGELF,TRBJ2-2,TRBV5-1
ASSASPGGANVLT,TRBJ2-6,TRBV6-1
ASSPVSASTGELF,TRBJ2-2,TRBV9
AWSVNGQPRQPQH,TRBJ1-5,TRBV30
ASSPLGTAIPQAF,TRBJ1-1,TRBV18
ASSPPPSGGTPGELF,TRBJ2-2,TRBV23-1
ASRRNGFYEQY,TRBJ2-7,TRBV27
ASSYWTGGDGYT,TRBJ1-2,TRBV6-6
ASSRASDRGTSGIYNEQF,TRBJ2-1,TRBV4-1
ASSLGTGAHLNGYT,TRBJ1-2,TRBV5-1
ASSTLAGGTTDTQY,TRBJ2-3,TRBV18
ASSELAGEASGELF,TRBJ2-2,TRBV7-2
ASSRPGTGLSGNTIY,TRBJ1-3,TRBV11-2
ASSRRGSYEQY,TRBJ2-7,TRBV16
ASSYIRGGQETQY,TRBJ2-5,TRBV6-6
ASSQDRASGRKSYNEQF,TRBJ2-1,TRBV4-1
AISDPGTYEQY,TRBJ2-7,TRBV10-3
ASRQFYEQY,TRBJ2-7,TRBV5-1
ASSLTTGSTDTQY,TRBJ2-3,TRBV18
ASSFRGAAQETQY,TRBJ2-5,TRBV9
ASKSPARGTGLDEQY,TRBJ2-7,TRBV28
ASSSTGGSEAF,TRBJ1-1,TRBV14
ASSSQYTIY,TRBJ1-3,TRBV6-5
ASTPRESTDTQY,TRBJ2-3,TRBV6-6
ASSQLDGLTNTGELF,TRBJ2-2,TRBV4-1
ASSPASQNTEAF,TRBJ1-1,TRBV18
ASSFRIAGGQNEQF,TRBJ2-1,TRBV7-9
ASRRQGWETQY,TRBJ2-5,TRBV6-5
ASRVDTLISYEQY,TRBJ2-7,TRBV5-1
ASSWRYSGRSTDTQY,TRBJ2-3,TRBV27
ATTPGTTGGYGYT,TRBJ1-2,TRBV28
AWSSLYEQY,TRBJ2-7,TRBV30